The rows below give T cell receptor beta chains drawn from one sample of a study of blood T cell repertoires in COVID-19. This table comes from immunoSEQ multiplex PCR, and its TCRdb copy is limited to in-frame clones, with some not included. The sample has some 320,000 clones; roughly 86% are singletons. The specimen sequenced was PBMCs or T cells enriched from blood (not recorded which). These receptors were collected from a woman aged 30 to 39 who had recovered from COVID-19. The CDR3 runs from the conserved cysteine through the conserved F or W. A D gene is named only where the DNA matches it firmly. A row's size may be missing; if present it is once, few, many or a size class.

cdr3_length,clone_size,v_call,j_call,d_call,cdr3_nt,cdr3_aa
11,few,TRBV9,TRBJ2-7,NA,TGTGCCAGCAGCCCCCGACAGGAGCAGTACTTC,CASSPRQEQYF
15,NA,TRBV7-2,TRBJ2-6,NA,TGTGCCAGCAGCTACGACAAAGCCGGGGCCAACGTCCTGACTTTC,CASSYDKAGANVLTF
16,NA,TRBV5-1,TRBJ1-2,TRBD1,TGCGCCAGCAGCTACCCTATTGACAGGGAAGTGGAGGGCTACACCTTC,CASSYPIDREVEGYTF
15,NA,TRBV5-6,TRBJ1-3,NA,TGTGCCAGCAGCTTTAAGGGACTCGCTGGAAACACCATATATTTT,CASSFKGLAGNTIYF
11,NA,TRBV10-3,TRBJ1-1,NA,TGTGCCATCAGCGACAAGAAAGAAGCTTTCTTT,CAISDKKEAFF
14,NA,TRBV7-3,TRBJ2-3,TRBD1,TGTGCCAGCAGCCGACAGGGGTTTACAGATACGCAGTATTTT,CASSRQGFTDTQYF
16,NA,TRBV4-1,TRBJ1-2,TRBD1,TGCGCCAGCAGCCATCAGCGTACAGGGGATGCCTATGGCTACACCTTC,CASSHQRTGDAYGYTF
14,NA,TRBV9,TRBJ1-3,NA,TGTGCCAGCAGCGAGGTGAGACTTGGAAACACCATATATTTT,CASSEVRLGNTIYF
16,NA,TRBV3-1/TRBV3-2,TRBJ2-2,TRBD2,TGTGCCAGCAGCCTGATAGCGGGGGCGAGGACCGGGGAGCTGTTTTTT,CASSLIAGARTGELFF
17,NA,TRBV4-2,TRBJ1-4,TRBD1,TGTGCCAGCAGCATTCGGGACAGTTTGTCAGCTAATGAAAAACTGTTTTTT,CASSIRDSLSANEKLFF
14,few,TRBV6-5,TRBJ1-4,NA,TGTGCCAGCAAGAAGGACAGACCTAATGAAAAACTGTTTTTT,CASKKDRPNEKLFF
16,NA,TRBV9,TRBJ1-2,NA,TGTGCCAGCAGTCAAGAGGGGCAGGGACTTCAATATGGCTACACCTTC,CASSQEGQGLQYGYTF
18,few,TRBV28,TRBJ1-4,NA,TGTGCCAGCAGTTTATTTCTAGGCCGGACAGCAACTAATGAAAAACTGTTTTTT,CASSLFLGRTATNEKLFF
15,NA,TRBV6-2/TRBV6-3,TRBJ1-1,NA,TGTGCCAGCAGTCTCCGGGGGAGGGACGGAACTGAAGCTTTCTTT,CASSLRGRDGTEAFF
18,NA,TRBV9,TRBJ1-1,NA,TGTGCCAGCAGCCCCTTTAGGGGAGGGGGAAGCCTGAACACTGAAGCTTTCTTT,CASSPFRGGGSLNTEAFF
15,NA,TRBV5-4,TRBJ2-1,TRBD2,TGTGCCAGCAGCTCATCGGGACTAGTCTACAATGAGCAGTTCTTC,CASSSSGLVYNEQFF
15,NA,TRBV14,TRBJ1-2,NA,TGTGCCAGCAGCCAAGAGTTACAGGATAGCTATGGCTACACCTTC,CASSQELQDSYGYTF
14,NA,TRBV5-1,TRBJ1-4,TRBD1,TGCGCCAGCAGCTTGGACAGGGGGGACGAAAAACTGTTTTTT,CASSLDRGDEKLFF
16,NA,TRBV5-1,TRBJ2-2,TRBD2,TGCGCCAGCAGCGCCCGGAGCGGGGGGGCCACCGGGGAGCTGTTTTTT,CASSARSGGATGELFF
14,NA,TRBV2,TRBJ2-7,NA,TGTGCCAGCAGTGGACCGGGACTTTACTACGAGCAGTACTTC,CASSGPGLYYEQYF
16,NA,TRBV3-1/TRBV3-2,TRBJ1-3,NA,TGTGCCAGCAGCCAAGATCGTGGCCCTTTGAGGAACACCATATATTTT,CASSQDRGPLRNTIYF
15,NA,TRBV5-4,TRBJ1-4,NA,TGTGCCAGCAGCGGTGGGGGGACCCCTAATGAAAAACTGTTTTTT,CASSGGGTPNEKLFF
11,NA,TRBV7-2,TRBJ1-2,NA,TGTGCCAGCAGCTTATCATCCCGCTACACCTTC,CASSLSSRYTF
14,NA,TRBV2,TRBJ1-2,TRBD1,TGTGCCAGCATTCAGGGGGCGCGAGTTAGTGGCTACACCTTC,CASIQGARVSGYTF
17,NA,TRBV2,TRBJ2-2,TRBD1,TGTGCCAGCCAAAGACAGGGGGCGTTTGCGGCTCCCGGGGAGCTGTTTTTT,CASQRQGAFAAPGELFF
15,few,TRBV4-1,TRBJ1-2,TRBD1,TGCGCCAGCAGCCGCAGTCTTGGGACAGGGGGTGGCTACACCTTC,CASSRSLGTGGGYTF
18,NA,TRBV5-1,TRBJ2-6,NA,TGCGCCAGCAGCTCGTTTGAACTCCAGGGTACCGGGGCCAACGTCCTGACTTTC,CASSSFELQGTGANVLTF
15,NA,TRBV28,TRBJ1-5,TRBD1,TGTGCCAGCAGTCGGTCCGGGACAGGGATAGAGCCCCAGCATTTT,CASSRSGTGIEPQHF
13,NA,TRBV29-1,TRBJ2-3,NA,TGCAGCGTTGCTCGGGAAACCACAGATACGCAGTATTTT,CSVARETTDTQYF
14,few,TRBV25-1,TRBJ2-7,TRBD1,TGTGCCAGCAGTGGAGGACAGGGATCCGCCGAGCAGTACTTC,CASSGGQGSAEQYF
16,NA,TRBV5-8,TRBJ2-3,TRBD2,TGTGCCAGCAGCTTTACTAGCGGGGGTAGCACAGATACGCAGTATTTT,CASSFTSGGSTDTQYF
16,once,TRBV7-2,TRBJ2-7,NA,TGTGCCAGCAGCGTTACAGGGTTCAATTTCTACGTGGAGCAGTACTTC,CASSVTGFNFYVEQYF
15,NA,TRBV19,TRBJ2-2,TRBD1,TGTGCCAGTAGCCGACAGGGGGCACGAACCGGGGAGCTGTTTTTT,CASSRQGARTGELFF
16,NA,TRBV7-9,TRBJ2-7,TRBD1,TGTGCCAGCAGCTTAATTACGGACAGGGTAATTTACGAGCAGTACTTC,CASSLITDRVIYEQYF
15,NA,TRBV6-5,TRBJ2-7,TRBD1,TGTGCCAGCAGCTCTCCGGGACAGGAGATGAGCGGACAGTACTTC,CASSSPGQEMSGQYF
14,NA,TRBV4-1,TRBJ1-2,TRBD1,TGCGCCAGCAGCCAAACCACAGGGGACTATGGCTACACCTTC,CASSQTTGDYGYTF
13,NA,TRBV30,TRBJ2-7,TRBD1,TGTGCCTGGAGTATCGACAGGGGGGGCGAGCAGTACTTC,CAWSIDRGGEQYF
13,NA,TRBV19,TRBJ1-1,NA,TGTGCCAGTAGTATAGACCGGAACACTGAAGCTTTCTTT,CASSIDRNTEAFF
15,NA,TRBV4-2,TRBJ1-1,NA,TGTGCCAGCAGCCAGGGGTTAGCGGGGAACACTGAAGCTTTCTTT,CASSQGLAGNTEAFF
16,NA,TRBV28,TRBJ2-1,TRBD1,TGTGCCAGCAGTCCTGACGACAGGGCCGACTACAATGAGCAGTTCTTC,CASSPDDRADYNEQFF
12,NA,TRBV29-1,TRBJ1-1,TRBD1,TGCAGCGCCCTAGGACAGGGGGTTGAAGCTTTCTTT,CSALGQGVEAFF
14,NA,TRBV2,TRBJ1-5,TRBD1,TGTGCCAGCGGTAGACAGGGTCGGGGTCAGCCCCAGCATTTT,CASGRQGRGQPQHF
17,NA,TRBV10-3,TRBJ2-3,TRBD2,TGTGCCATCAGTGAGTCCTCTAGCGGGGGGCAGTCAGATACGCAGTATTTT,CAISESSSGGQSDTQYF
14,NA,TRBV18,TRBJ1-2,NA,TGTGCCAGCTCACCGACAGTGACGAACTATGGCTACACCTTC,CASSPTVTNYGYTF
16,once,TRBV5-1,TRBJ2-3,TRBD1,TGCGCCAGCAGCTTGTATTCCCAGGGGGAGTCAGATACGCAGTATTTT,CASSLYSQGESDTQYF